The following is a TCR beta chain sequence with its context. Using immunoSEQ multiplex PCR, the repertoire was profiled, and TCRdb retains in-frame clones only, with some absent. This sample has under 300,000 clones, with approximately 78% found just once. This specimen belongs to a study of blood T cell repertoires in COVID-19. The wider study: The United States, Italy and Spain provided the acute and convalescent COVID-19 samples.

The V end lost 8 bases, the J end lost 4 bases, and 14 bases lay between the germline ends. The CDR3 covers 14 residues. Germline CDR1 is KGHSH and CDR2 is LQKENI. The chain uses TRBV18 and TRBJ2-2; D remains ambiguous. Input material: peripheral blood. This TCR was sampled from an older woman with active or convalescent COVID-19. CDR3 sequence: CASMGLQATGELFF. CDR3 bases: TGTGCCAGCATGGGTCTCCAGGCCACCGGGGAGCTGTTTTTT.